The 30 T cell receptor beta chains in this list originate from one sample, sequenced in a study of CD8 T cells in ankylosing spondylitis. TCRdb itself ran the 5' RACE reads through MiXCR, one entry per CDR3 protein. Found here are fewer than 25,000 distinct CDR3 sequences, 10% to 15% of them singletons; the top ten hold about 32%. Sample: blood. These receptors were taken from a male donor with ankylosing spondylitis or in good health (not recorded which).

The chain uses TRBV20-1 and TRBJ2-4; TRBD2 aligns across 7 bases. Unmatched junction bases numbered 6, after V lost 1 base and J lost 0 bases. Looked up from germline, CDR1 is DFQATT and CDR2 is SNEGSKA (reference sequence). The CDR3 sequence is 16 residues long. The CDR3 is CSARGEGSLAKNIQYF. DNA for the CDR3: TGCAGTGCTAGAGGGGAGGGAAGCCTAGCCAAAAACATTCAGTACTTC.

This clonotype was counted only a few times. The CDR3 protein is CASRAIDTQYF. The DNA for the CDR3 is TGTGCCAGCAGGGCCATAGATACGCAGTATTTT. The V and J genes are TRBV6-5 and TRBJ2-3; no firm D call. The ends were cut back, 6 bases at V and 5 bases at J, with 6 bases in the middle. This CDR3 contains 11 residues. CDR1 is MNHEY and CDR2 is SVGAGI in the germline V gene.

The chain uses TRBV5-1 and TRBJ1-2, with 7 bases matching TRBD1. This CDR3 is built from 15 residues. V dropped 4 bases and J dropped 8; count of bases not matched to a gene: 14. Germline loops: CDR1 SGHRS, CDR2 YFSETQ. The CDR3 coding sequence is TGCGCCAGCAGCACGACGACAGGGCGCCCGGCAGGCTACACCTTC. Its translation: CASSTTTGRPAGYTF.

The chain recombines TRBV9 with TRBJ2-1; D not resolved. This CDR3 comprises 12 residues. In germline, CDR1 is SGDLS, CDR2 YYNGEE. V lost 0 bases and J 7 bases, leaving 5 bases between the germline ends. CDR3 amino acids: CASSVGYNEQFF. DNA for the CDR3: TGTGCCAGCAGCGTAGGCTATAATGAGCAGTTCTTC.

At least ten counts were recorded for this clonotype. V and J are TRBV9 and TRBJ2-4, with no clear D. In germline, CDR1 is SGDLS, CDR2 YYNGEE. This CDR3 has 16 amino acids. Trimming removed 4 bases from V and 3 bases from J, with 17 bases in between. The CDR3 protein is CASSFQTGVGKNIQYF. The CDR3 DNA is TGTGCCAGCAGCTTCCAGACTGGAGTAGGCAAAAACATTCAGTACTTC. The entire variable domain, with the rest obtained from reference TRBV9 and TRBJ2-4, is as follows: DSGVTQTPKHLITATGQRVTLRCSPRSGDLSVYWYQQSLDQGLQFLIQYYNGEERAKGNILERFSAQQFPDLHSELNLSSLELGDSALYFCASSFQTGVGKNIQYFGAGTRLSVL.

This clonotype has at least ten counts. The V gene is TRBV5-4, the J gene TRBJ2-1, with TRBD1 as a possible D gene (6 bases). V was cut by 2 bases and J by 5 bases, with 11 bases left in between. CDR1 and CDR2 from the germline V gene are SGHNT and YYREEE (reference sequence). This CDR3 is 14 amino acids long. As DNA, the CDR3 is TGTGCCAGCAGCTTAACAGGGTCGGACAATGAGCAGTTCTTC. This codes for CASSLTGSDNEQFF. The whole variable domain, remainder taken from reference TRBV5-4 and TRBJ2-1, is ETGVTQSPTHLIKTRGQQVTLRCSSQSGHNTVSWYQQALGQGPQFIFQYYREEENGRGNFPPRFSGLQFPNYSSELNVNALELDDSALYLCASSLTGSDNEQFFGPGTRLTVL.

This clonotype showed up many times. In DNA, the CDR3 is TGTGCCAGCAGTTTCCGCGGGGCGTCACGTCCCCAGCATTTT. Translating gives CASSFRGASRPQHF. V usage is TRBV12-3 or TRBV12-4 and J usage is TRBJ1-5; D is possibly TRBD1 (5 bases). The CDR3 covers 14 residues. V lost 3 bases and J 10 bases, leaving 16 bases between the germline ends.

The chain carries TRBV5-5 and TRBJ2-5; TRBD1 matches 7 bases. The length of the CDR3 is 15 residues. Germline lookup yields CDR1 SGHKS and CDR2 YYEKEE (reference sequence). V lost 4 bases to trimming and J lost 2 bases; unmatched junction nucleotides: 8. Here the CDR3 DNA reads TGTGCCAGCAGCCCGGGCAGGGGGATGCAAGAGACCCAGTACTTC. Translated: CASSPGRGMQETQYF.

This clonotype was picked up many times. The rearrangement links TRBV20-1 to TRBJ2-2; unclear D gene. Germline CDR1 DFQATT, CDR2 SNEGSKA (reference sequence). CDR3 size: 12 residues. CDR3 DNA sequence: TGCGTTTTTGCGACTCCCACCGGGGAGCTGTTTTTT. It is translated as CVFATPTGELFF.

This clonotype was detected only a few times. As DNA, the CDR3 is TGTGCCAGCAGTTACGTTGTCGGACGGAAGAATGAGCAGTTCTTC. Translating gives CASSYVVGRKNEQFF. The chain carries TRBV6-5 and TRBJ2-1; no firm D call. Germline CDR1 is MNHEY and CDR2 is SVGAGI. V was trimmed by 2 bases and J by 7 bases, leaving 15 bases between them. This CDR3 spans 15 amino acids.

At least ten counts were recorded for this clonotype. The chain links TRBV20-1 to TRBJ2-5, with 7 bases aligning to TRBD2. CDR1 and CDR2 (germline): DFQATT, SNEGSKA (reference sequence). CDR3 length equals 14 residues. The V segment lost 6 bases and the J segment 3 bases; nucleotides outside the gene matches: 10. The CDR3 sequence is CSARTGTTEETQYF. The DNA for the CDR3 is TGCAGTGCAAGAACCGGGACTACAGAAGAGACCCAGTACTTC.

The rearrangement joins TRBV29-1 to TRBJ2-7, with 14 bases that match TRBD2. With V trimmed by 6 bases and J by 4 bases, 2 bases remained unmatched. CDR1 and CDR2 from the germline V gene are SQVTM and ANQGSEA. The length of the CDR3 is 13 residues. CDR3: CSVGTSGSYEQYF. CDR3 DNA: TGCAGCGTGGGGACTAGCGGGAGTTACGAGCAGTACTTC.

This clonotype was seen a handful of times. This sequence joins TRBV6-2 or TRBV6-3 and TRBJ2-1; D possibly corresponds to TRBD2 (6 bases). The germline V gene has CDR1 MNHEY and CDR2 SVGEGT. CDR3 length: 14 residues. V lost 5 bases to trimming and J lost 8 bases, with 16 bases between them. CDR3 DNA: TGTGCCAGCAGTGAGGGACTTGATGGGTATGAGCAGTTCTTC. It specifies CASSEGLDGYEQFF.

V gene TRBV7-3 combines with J gene TRBJ2-1; possibly TRBD2 for D (6 bases). CDR1 is SGHTA, CDR2 FQGTGA, per germline. This CDR3 region has 16 residues. V gave up 2 bases and J gave up 7 bases, with 18 bases separating them. The CDR3 region has the DNA TGTGCCAGCAGCTTAGGAGGGGCCCGCGTCAGGAATGAGCAGTTCTTC. The encoded protein is CASSLGGARVRNEQFF. The whole variable domain, remainder taken from reference TRBV7-3 and TRBJ2-1, is GAGVSQTPSNKVTEKGKYVELRCDPISGHTALYWYRQSLGQGPEFLIYFQGTGAADDSGLPNDRFFAVRPEGSVSTLKIQRTERGDSAVYLCASSLGGARVRNEQFFGPGTRLTVL.

This clonotype was picked up a small number of times. V and J are TRBV12-3 or TRBV12-4 and TRBJ2-2, with D tentatively TRBD1 (5 bases). V was shortened by 2 bases and J by 6 bases, with 10 bases between the two germline ends. The CDR3 is 14 residues long. The CDR3 loop is CASSLRAGSGELFF. In DNA form, the CDR3 reads TGTGCCAGCAGTTTAAGGGCAGGGTCCGGGGAGCTGTTTTTT.

This chain uses TRBV5-1 with TRBJ1-1; D might be TRBD1 (5 bases). Germline V lookup: CDR1 SGHRS, CDR2 YFSETQ. The CDR3 has 12 amino acids. The ends were cut back, 4 bases at V and 7 bases at J, with 11 bases in the middle. This CDR3 reads CASSRDEYEAFF. In DNA form, the CDR3 reads TGCGCCAGCAGCCGGGACGAATATGAAGCTTTCTTT.

The chain couples TRBV4-3 to TRBJ2-7, with 8 bases fitting TRBD2. V was clipped by 4 bases and J by 6 bases; unmatched bases: 8. Germline loops: CDR1 LGHNA, CDR2 YSLEER. The CDR3 totals 14 residues. CDR3: CASSRGLGLSEQYF. The CDR3, as DNA: TGCGCCAGCAGCCGGGGACTAGGCTTGAGCGAGCAGTACTTC.

This clonotype was observed once. A read error may account for a junction end that differs from germline. The chain carries TRBV7-7 and TRBJ2-5; D is perhaps TRBD1 (8 bases). Per germline, CDR1 SSHAT and CDR2 FNYEAQ (reference sequence). This CDR3 is built from 14 residues. CDR3 loop: CASSPAGTGETQYF. The CDR3 coding sequence is TGTGCTAGCAGCCCAGCGGGGACAGGCGAGACCCAGTACTTC.

Ten or more counts support this clonotype. The chain uses TRBV29-1 and TRBJ2-4; D not resolved. V was trimmed by 0 bases and J by 5 bases, leaving 5 bases between them. This CDR3 region has 12 residues. Germline CDR1 reads SQVTM; CDR2 reads ANQGSEA. In DNA form, the CDR3 reads TGCAGCGTTGAAGAAGGAGAAAACATTCAGTACTTC. Protein sequence: CSVEEGENIQYF. Drawing the rest from reference TRBV29-1 and TRBJ2-4, the complete variable domain is SAVISQKPSRDICQRGTSLTIQCQVDSQVTMMFWYRQQPGQSLTLIATANQGSEATYESGFVIDKFPISRPNLTFSTLTVSNMSPEDSSIYLCSVEEGENIQYFGAGTRLSVL.

The J gene is TRBJ1-1, the V gene TRBV20-1; 9 bases agree with TRBD1. Germline V gene lookup returns CDR1 DFQATT and CDR2 SNEGSKA (reference sequence). This CDR3 region has 14 residues. The J segment lost 3 bases and the V segment lost 3 bases, leaving 5 bases of the junction unmatched. Here the CDR3 reads CSARGDREYTEAFF. The CDR3 nucleotides are TGCAGTGCTAGGGGGGACAGGGAGTACACTGAAGCTTTCTTT.

V is TRBV7-3 and J is TRBJ2-7; 8 bases are a match to TRBD1. Germline V lookup: CDR1 SGHTA, CDR2 FQGTGA. V lost 9 bases and J lost 6; bases outside the gene matches: 7. The CDR3 consists of 12 residues. The DNA of the CDR3 is TGTGCCAGGGATAGACAGGGGTTCGAGCAGTACTTC. This encodes CARDRQGFEQYF.

This clonotype was detected many times. This chain connects TRBV5-1 to TRBJ2-1; 7 nucleotides match TRBD2. The ends lost 4 bases at V and 8 bases at J; junction bases unmatched: 6. Germline CDR1 and CDR2: SGHRS and YFSETQ. The CDR3 loop spans 13 amino acids. The CDR3 loop reads CASSTSETDEQFF. CDR3 DNA: TGCGCCAGCAGCACTAGCGAGACTGATGAGCAGTTCTTC.

This clonotype was counted between two and nine times. The rearrangement joins TRBV20-1 to TRBJ2-3, with 10 bases fitting TRBD1. V was pared by 6 bases and J by 4 bases, with 7 bases of the junction left unmatched. This CDR3 has 14 residues. Per germline, CDR1 DFQATT and CDR2 SNEGSKA (reference sequence). The CDR3: CSAPRDRGADTQYF. The CDR3 DNA reads as TGCAGTGCCCCCCGGGACAGGGGCGCAGATACGCAGTATTTT.

This clonotype was observed at least ten times. The genes are TRBV29-1 and TRBJ2-1; tentatively, D is TRBD1 (5 bases). The V end was cut by 7 bases, the J end by 4 bases, with 11 bases between. CDR1 is SQVTM, CDR2 ANQGSEA, per germline. This CDR3 is built from 12 residues. The CDR3 loop is CSAQRGYNEQFF. The CDR3, as DNA: TGCAGCGCCCAAAGGGGTTACAATGAGCAGTTCTTC.

This clonotype was observed at least ten times. The CDR3 DNA sequence: TGTGCCAGCACCGACAGCGGAAGTCTCGATGAGCAGTTCTTC. Its translation is CASTDSGSLDEQFF. The J gene is TRBJ2-1, the V gene TRBV7-9; the D call may be TRBD1 or TRBD2 (5 bases each). Trimming removed 7 bases at V and 8 bases at J, with 18 bases between. In germline, CDR1 is SEHNR, CDR2 FQNEAQ (reference sequence). The CDR3 length is 14 residues. The complete variable domain, with remaining parts taken from reference TRBV7-9 and TRBJ2-1, reads DTGVSQNPRHKITKRGQNVTFRCDPISEHNRLYWYRQTLGQGPEFLTYFQNEAQLEKSRLLSDRFSAERPKGSFSTLEIQRTEQGDSAMYLCASTDSGSLDEQFFGPGTRLTVL.

This clonotype was recorded many times. This chain connects TRBV29-1 to TRBJ2-7, with D unclear. The CDR3 consists of 12 residues. Trimming removed 6 bases at V and 3 bases at J, with 12 bases between. Germline CDR1 is SQVTM and CDR2 is ANQGSEA. The CDR3 spells CSVSSANYEQYF. The CDR3 DNA sequence: TGCAGCGTGAGTAGTGCCAACTACGAGCAGTACTTC.

This chain uses TRBV4-3 with TRBJ2-2; no reliable D call. Germline assignment: CDR1 LGHNA and CDR2 YSLEER. V was trimmed by 1 base and J by 7 bases, leaving 10 bases between them. This CDR3 comprises 14 residues. The CDR3 nucleotides read TGCGCCAGCAGCCAAGTGTGGTCCAGCGGGGAGCTGTTTTTT. Protein product: CASSQVWSSGELFF.

This clonotype was counted a few times. The chain carries TRBV18 and TRBJ1-4; D gene ambiguous. Trimming cost V 4 bases and J 0 bases, with 15 bases left between them. Germline CDR1 reads KGHSH; CDR2 reads LQKENI. The CDR3 consists of 17 residues. CDR3 in DNA: TGTGCCAGCTCACTACGGGGTCTGAGGGCAACTAATGAAAAACTGTTTTTT. It codes for CASSLRGLRATNEKLFF.

This clonotype has at least ten counts. The rearrangement joins TRBV6-2 or TRBV6-3 to TRBJ2-7; 7 bases line up with TRBD1. V shed 7 bases and J 7 bases; nucleotides not matched to a gene: 10. In germline, CDR1 is MNHEY, CDR2 SVGEGT. The CDR3 contains 13 residues. Here the CDR3 DNA reads TGTGCCAGCACTAGGGACAGAATTACGGAGCAGTACGTC. Protein: CASTRDRITEQYV.

This clonotype was observed many times. The chain recombines TRBV12-3 or TRBV12-4 with TRBJ1-1, with D possibly matching TRBD1 (5 bases). The CDR3 consists of 15 residues. V lost 7 bases to trimming and J lost 5 bases, with 20 bases between them. CDR3 sequence (DNA): TGTGCCAGCATGCCTGGGGCCAGGACGGGGACTGAAGCTTTCTTT. Translating it yields CASMPGARTGTEAFF.